One and the same sample provided the 12 T cell receptor beta chains below, sequenced in a study of T cells in localized non-small cell lung cancer. Sequencing was performed with immunoSEQ multiplex PCR; in TCRdb, only in-frame clones are kept and a portion is missing. The sample holds about 25,000 clones; about 93% are singletons and the top ten take roughly 2.8%. This material consisted of peripheral blood, taken before any cancer treatment. These receptors were taken from a woman aged 40 to 75 with stage I lung adenocarcinoma.

This clone was detected only once. This sequence joins TRBV5-1 and TRBJ2-1; D ambiguous. Germline assignment: CDR1 SGHRS and CDR2 YFSETQ. CDR3 length: 15 residues. V lost 0 bases and J lost 6, with 13 bases in between. The CDR3, as DNA: TGCGCCAGCAGCTTGGGGTTAGGGTTGGGCAATGAGCAGTTCTTC. It specifies CASSLGLGLGNEQFF.

The V call is TRBV4-1, the J call TRBJ2-1; tentatively, D is TRBD1 or TRBD2 (7 bases each). V lost 4 bases to trimming and J lost 5 bases, with 21 bases between them. The CDR3 runs 17 residues. Germline lookup yields CDR1 MGHRA and CDR2 YSYEKL. The CDR3 spells CASSLEGAGAGNNEQFF. The DNA for the CDR3 is TGCGCCAGCAGCCTCGAGGGGGCGGGAGCGGGTAACAATGAGCAGTTCTTC.

The genes are TRBV7-9 and TRBJ2-2; 7 nucleotides agree with TRBD2. The CDR3 is made up of 17 amino acids. V gave up 3 bases and J gave up 3 bases; unmatched junction bases: 10. CDR1 is SEHNR and CDR2 is FQNEAQ in the germline V gene (reference sequence). The DNA of the CDR3 is TGTGCCAGCAGCTTGGTAGCGGGCAAACCGGACACCGGGGAGCTGTTTTTT. This sequence encodes CASSLVAGKPDTGELFF.

This chain uses TRBV7-9 with TRBJ2-7, with D unclear. This CDR3 is built from 12 residues. In germline, CDR1 is SEHNR, CDR2 FQNEAQ (reference sequence). Trimming took 5 bases from V and 0 from J, leaving 5 bases between them. The CDR3 loop reads CASSRSSYEQYF. DNA of the CDR3: TGTGCCAGCAGCCGCAGCTCCTACGAGCAGTACTTC.

The chain uses TRBV5-6 and TRBJ2-1, with D possibly being TRBD2 (5 bases). The V and J ends lost 4 bases and 0 bases respectively, with 14 bases between them. Germline loops: CDR1 SGHDT, CDR2 YYEEEE. The CDR3 consists of 16 residues. CDR3 sequence: CASSARGVSSYNEQFF. For the CDR3, the DNA is TGTGCCAGCAGCGCCCGGGGAGTGAGCTCCTACAATGAGCAGTTCTTC. The complete variable domain, with remaining parts taken from reference TRBV5-6 and TRBJ2-1, reads DAGVTQSPTHLIKTRGQQVTLRCSPKSGHDTVSWYQQALGQGPQFIFQYYEEEERQRGNFPDRFSGHQFPNYSSELNVNALLLGDSALYLCASSARGVSSYNEQFFGPGTRLTVL.

The chain is built from TRBV14 and TRBJ2-7, with D possibly TRBD2 on 7 matching bases. The CDR3 runs to 15 residues. The germline V gene has CDR1 SGHDN and CDR2 FVKESK. Trimming shortened V by 2 bases and J by 0 bases, and 11 bases separated the two germline ends. The CDR3 protein is CASSQWGGSSYEQYF. CDR3 bases: TGTGCCAGCAGCCAATGGGGGGGCAGCTCCTACGAGCAGTACTTC. Together with reference TRBV14 and TRBJ2-7, the CDR3 gives the full variable domain: EAGVTQFPSHSVIEKGQTVTLRCDPISGHDNLYWYRRVMGKEIKFLLHFVKESKQDESGMPNNRFLAERTGGTYSTLKVQPAELEDSGVYFCASSQWGGSSYEQYFGPGTRLTVT.

This chain connects TRBV18 to TRBJ2-5; no clear D gene. V lost 3 bases to trimming and J lost 3 bases, with 14 bases between them. Germline loops: CDR1 KGHSH, CDR2 LQKENI. The CDR3 totals 15 residues. In DNA form, the CDR3 reads TGTGCCAGCTCACCTCGGGCCAGAGTTGAAGAGACCCAGTACTTC. This gives the protein CASSPRARVEETQYF.

V is TRBV4-2 and J is TRBJ1-1; 8 bases are shared with TRBD1. Germline loops: CDR1 LGHNA, CDR2 YNFKEQ. V shed 1 base and J 6 bases; nucleotides not matched to a gene: 1. CDR3 length equals 13 residues. CDR3 sequence: CASSQGTGSEAFF. The CDR3 DNA reads TGTGCCAGCAGCCAAGGGACAGGGTCTGAAGCTTTCTTT.

The genes are TRBV5-1 and TRBJ2-7; a possible D gene is TRBD2 (7 bases). The CDR3 is 16 amino acids. CDR1 is SGHRS and CDR2 is YFSETQ in the germline V gene. Trimming removed 6 bases from V and 2 bases from J, with 21 bases in between. For the CDR3, the DNA is TGCGCCAGCACCGGGGGGCCGCCCGATGGGACCTACGAGCAGTACTTC. Its protein product is CASTGGPPDGTYEQYF.

The chain employs TRBV18 and TRBJ2-1; 12 bases agree with TRBD2. This CDR3 comprises 20 residues. The V and J ends lost 2 bases and 0 bases, in that order; junction bases with no gene match: 11. Germline lookup yields CDR1 KGHSH and CDR2 LQKENI. The CDR3 DNA is TGTGCCAGCTCACCAAGAGAACTAGCGGGAGGATTTGGCTCCTACAATGAGCAGTTCTTC. Translated, it gives CASSPRELAGGFGSYNEQFF.

The genes are TRBV18 and TRBJ2-4, with D maybe TRBD2 (6 bases). Deletions cut 3 bases from V and 1 base from J, with 13 bases between. Looked up from germline, CDR1 is KGHSH and CDR2 is LQKENI. This CDR3 is built from 16 residues. The CDR3 DNA sequence: TGTGCCAGCTCACCCATGGGCGGGACCGCCAAAAACATTCAGTACTTC. Encoded protein: CASSPMGGTAKNIQYF.

This chain uses TRBV27 with TRBJ1-5; no clear D. V dropped 5 bases and J dropped 2 bases, with 10 bases sitting between them. This CDR3 is built from 14 residues. CDR1 and CDR2 (germline): MNHEY, SMNVEV (reference sequence). CDR3 protein: CASSPRPGNQPQHF. The DNA of the CDR3 is TGTGCCAGCAGTCCGCGCCCGGGCAATCAGCCCCAGCATTTT.